This T cell receptor (beta chain) was observed in a study of CXCR3-negative and CXCR3-positive naive CD8 T cells. The authors made the TRB cDNA libraries by 5' RACE using UMI labels. One entry per CDR3 protein, without DNA, is what TCRdb gives after re-calling the 5' RACE reads. Its table lists tens of thousands of distinct CDR3 sequences. Material: naive CXCR3- CD8+ T cells from blood. Sample subset: CD45RO-CCR7+CD27+CD95- naive CD8+ T cells lacking CXCR3 (TNR3-). The origin of this receptor is a human donor in good health. Some clones in this sample may be carry-over from other donors' samples.

Here the CDR3 reads CATSSEDRGAYGYTF. This chain connects TRBV15 to TRBJ1-2; the TCRdb call, TRBD1, lacks DNA for checking. Germline CDR1 LNHNV, CDR2 YYDKDF (reference sequence). The CDR3 totals 15 residues.